This TCR beta chain emerged from a study of CD4+ T cells in melanoma. Notes on the study in general: A reported correlation linked neoantigen-specific CD4+ T cells to CD8+, macrophage and B cell function. Diverse differentiation states were reported for melanoma neoantigen-specific CD4+ T cells.

The data were produced by immunoSEQ multiplex PCR, yet TCRdb's version contains in-frame clones alone and is incomplete. This table has over 45,000 clones, roughly 69% appearing once. Trimming pared 0 bases from V and 6 bases from J, leaving 12 bases between. CDR1 is SGHNT, CDR2 YYREEE, per germline (reference sequence). The CDR3 is 14 residues long. This clone appeared a few times. Its antigen is currently unknown. The sequence came from a human donor with melanoma. The sample comprised tumor tissue. The rearrangement uses TRBV5-4 and TRBJ1-2; a possible D gene is TRBD1 (6 bases). CDR3 nucleotide sequence: TGTGCCAGCAGCTTGGGGGGGGCTCCTCATGGCTACACCTTC. This translates into CASSLGGAPHGYTF.